The rows below give T cell receptor beta chains drawn from one sample of a study of long-term antiretroviral therapy in people with HIV. Repertoires were generated with immunoSEQ multiplex PCR, while TCRdb's copy carries only in-frame clones and drops some. Among around 8,600 clones listed, roughly 78% were seen once. The material was unsorted PBMCs, obtained 0.6 years before starting antiretroviral therapy. The receptors were sampled from a man in his forties or fifties with HIV. Each CDR3 is given with its conserved first and last residue. A D gene is named only where the DNA matches it firmly.

CDR3 protein: CASSPTEGGYTF; D gene: -; V gene: TRBV6-5
CDR3 protein: CASSAATSAWGDTQYF; D gene: TRBD2; V gene: TRBV9
CDR3 protein: CASSQVGGAKSPLHF; D gene: -; V gene: TRBV14
CDR3 protein: CASSLIGREGEAFF; D gene: -; V gene: TRBV7-3
CDR3 protein: CASSPGVGVLYGYTF; D gene: -; V gene: TRBV5-4
CDR3 protein: CASSDGTLRETQYF; D gene: -; V gene: TRBV5-1
CDR3 protein: CASTHLVPGKTEAFF; D gene: -; V gene: TRBV6-5
CDR3 protein: CAWRASLGEAFF; D gene: -; V gene: TRBV30
CDR3 protein: CASRKGPGNTIYF; D gene: -; V gene: TRBV6-6
CDR3 protein: CASSVQQENTGELFF; D gene: -; V gene: TRBV9
CDR3 protein: CASSLAGRSFPEQYF; D gene: -; V gene: TRBV28
CDR3 protein: CASSQRGHDTEAFF; D gene: -; V gene: TRBV25-1
CDR3 protein: CASSIGGNTEAFF; D gene: TRBD1; V gene: TRBV27
CDR3 protein: CASSELATRTEAFF; D gene: -; V gene: TRBV25-1
CDR3 protein: CASSVDRHEQFF; D gene: TRBD1; V gene: TRBV5-1
CDR3 protein: CASSQAGDRGREAFF; D gene: TRBD1; V gene: TRBV6-1
CDR3 protein: CASSYSGSSYEQYF; D gene: -; V gene: TRBV6-5
CDR3 protein: CASSERPETEAFF; D gene: -; V gene: TRBV10-1
CDR3 protein: CASSQDQDTQYF; D gene: -; V gene: TRBV4-1
CDR3 protein: CASSRALAGGAYEQYF; D gene: TRBD2; V gene: TRBV7-9